This T cell receptor beta chain was identified in a study of identical twins. MiXCR was run by TCRdb on the 5' RACE reads, yielding one entry per CDR3 protein. The sample has 1.5 million to 2 million distinct CDR3 sequences; less than 40% are singletons. The CDR3 spans 17 residues. V shed 0 bases and J 3 bases; nucleotides not matched to a gene: 8. CDR1 and CDR2 from the germline V gene are LGHDT and YNNKEL (reference sequence). The V and J genes are TRBV3-1 and TRBJ2-5; 9 nucleotides align to TRBD2. The TCR was taken from a newborn girl in good health. The specimen was cord blood. The CDR3 DNA reads TGTGCCAGCAGCCAAGAAGGCGTAGCGGGGGAGGAAGAGACCCAGTACTTC. Translated: CASSQEGVAGEEETQYF.